This record covers a single TCR beta chain. The data derive from a study of long-term antiretroviral therapy in people with HIV. Turning to the study itself: Samples collected earliest predate the 2015 immediate-ART recommendation by about a decade.

Version v3.0 of the immunoSEQ assay was performed at survey level. About 35,000-50,000 T-cell genomes per sample were the sequencing target. Profiled with immunoSEQ multiplex PCR; TCRdb holds only in-frame clones, not every one. Among 13,000 or so clones listed, 80% were seen once. The sequence derives from a man in his forties with HIV. The sample in question was unsorted PBMCs, obtained 3.2 years before starting antiretroviral therapy.

The CDR3 loop is CATTVGTGYGYTF. As DNA, the CDR3 is TGTGCCACCACAGTTGGTACAGGGTATGGCTACACCTTC. This sequence joins TRBV15 and TRBJ1-2; possibly TRBD1 for D (6 bases). The germline V gene has CDR1 LNHNV and CDR2 YYDKDF (reference sequence). With 7 bases removed from V and 5 bases from J, the gap between germline ends came to 14 bases. The CDR3 sequence is 13 residues long.